This T cell receptor (beta chain) was captured by sequencing in a study of cytomegalovirus exposure and HLA in healthy donors. At the level of the study: Earlier, 100 million to 130 million unique TCR beta sequences were recovered from about 200 million T cells by an analysis.

13 Jbeta primers and 60 Vbeta primers were used for the PCR. Measured with immunoSEQ multiplex PCR; TCRdb has only the in-frame clones, and not every one. This sample's table has about 130,000 clones. The V gene's germline CDR1 is MNHNS and CDR2 SASEGT. The CDR3 runs 14 residues. J lost 8 bases, V lost 6 bases, and 10 bases had no gene match. The study's findings and limits: According to an earlier analysis, most TCR beta V segments yielded productive rearrangements about 90% or about 30% of the time. A likely sequencing artifact accounted for one observed cluster of highly shared sequence variants. TCR beta sequences reportedly predicted most subjects' HLA-A and HLA-B alleles accurately.

As regards this clone: Its cognate antigen is unknown. Other DNA sequences in the sample encode the same CDR3.

This TCR was recovered from a man aged 35 to 55 in good health and CMV-seronegative. The material sequenced was PBMCs. V gene TRBV6-1 combines with J gene TRBJ1-2, with 9 bases fitting TRBD1. The CDR3 here is CASSTRDRVGGYTF. The CDR3, as DNA: TGTGCCAGCAGCACCAGGGACAGGGTGGGCGGCTACACCTTC.